This T cell receptor (beta chain) was sequenced during a study of cytomegalovirus exposure and HLA in healthy donors. Study-wide findings and caveats: A few V segments could not be told apart, such as TRBV6-2 and TRBV6-3, and were left out. Analyzed later, most CMV-associated TCR beta chains appeared HLA-restricted. Common viral pathogens seemed, in a later analysis, to connect with several of the most significant clusters.

A note on this clone: What it binds is not known.

Researchers ran the PCR with 60 Vbeta and 13 Jbeta primers. In the authors' workflow: There were tens of millions of unique TCR beta chains by a later count, and about 12 million of them were shared. The table came from immunoSEQ multiplex PCR; TCRdb's copy has only in-frame clones and leaves some out. V and J calls and clone size are as listed in that table; D and trimming were resolved from the DNA. This table holds approximately 280,000 clones, around nine tenths found once. This CDR3 contains 14 residues. Trimming left V 2 bases short and J 7 bases short, with 16 bases between. Germline-derived CDR1 and CDR2 are SGHNT and YYREEE (reference sequence).

The chain combines TRBV5-4 with TRBJ2-7; perhaps TRBD1 as D (5 bases). The sequence derives from a woman aged 18-29 years in good health and CMV-seronegative. The specimen was PBMCs. The CDR3 coding sequence is TGTGCCAGCAGCTTTGACCTGATACACAGGGAGCAGTACTTC. Translating it yields CASSFDLIHREQYF.